Listed below are T cell receptor beta chains from one sample, sequenced in a study of blood T cell repertoires in COVID-19. Produced via immunoSEQ multiplex PCR; TCRdb's table is partial and in-frame only. The profile covers 200,000 or so clones, with roughly 85% appearing a single time and about 5% taken by the ten largest. Sequenced sample: peripheral blood. Receptor source: a woman aged 25 to 39 with acute or convalescent COVID-19. Each CDR3 is given with its conserved first and last residue. Fields, in order: J gene, D gene, V gene, clone size, CDR3 protein, CDR3 DNA. A D gene is named only where the DNA matches it firmly. Some rows have no size entry. The others give once, few or many, or a class for an expanded clone.

J: TRBJ2-7
D: TRBD1
V: TRBV5-1
size: NA
CDR3: CASSFRDRGTYEQYF
DNA: TGCGCCAGCAGCTTTAGGGACAGGGGGACCTACGAGCAGTACTTC

J: TRBJ1-1
D: NA
V: TRBV30
size: few
CDR3: CAWTITGRAGNTEAFF
DNA: TGTGCCTGGACCATTACCGGGAGGGCTGGGAACACTGAAGCTTTCTTT

J: TRBJ1-2
D: NA
V: TRBV28
size: NA
CDR3: CASSPFNYGYTF
DNA: TGTGCCAGCAGCCCCTTTAACTATGGCTACACCTTC

J: TRBJ2-1
D: TRBD2
V: TRBV5-4
size: NA
CDR3: CASSLVAGGPTYNEQFF
DNA: TGTGCCAGCAGCTTGGTAGCGGGAGGGCCTACCTACAATGAGCAGTTCTTC

J: TRBJ1-3
D: TRBD1
V: TRBV5-1
size: NA
CDR3: CASSLAGGSGNTIYF
DNA: TGCGCCAGCAGCTTGGCAGGGGGCTCTGGAAACACCATATATTTT

J: TRBJ2-2
D: TRBD1
V: TRBV4-2
size: NA
CDR3: CASSQGQGAAGELFF
DNA: TGTGCCAGCAGCCAGGGACAGGGGGCGGCCGGGGAGCTGTTTTTT

J: TRBJ2-7
D: TRBD1
V: TRBV9
size: NA
CDR3: CASSVGGTGSFEQYF
DNA: TGTGCCAGCAGCGTAGGTGGGACAGGGTCTTTCGAGCAGTACTTC

J: TRBJ1-5
D: TRBD1
V: TRBV29-1
size: NA
CDR3: CSVIPGQGSQPQHF
DNA: TGCAGCGTGATTCCGGGACAGGGGAGTCAGCCCCAGCATTTT

J: TRBJ2-3
D: TRBD2
V: TRBV20-1
size: NA
CDR3: CSASRYLAGDHTDTQYF
DNA: TGCAGTGCTAGTAGGTACCTAGCGGGGGACCACACAGATACGCAGTATTTT

J: TRBJ1-5
D: TRBD1
V: TRBV2
size: NA
CDR3: CASSGRKTGFDQPQHF
DNA: TGTGCCAGCAGTGGCCGTAAGACAGGGTTCGACCAGCCCCAGCATTTT

J: TRBJ1-6
D: NA
V: TRBV6-5
size: NA
CDR3: CASSYLGGMRNSPLHF
DNA: TGTGCCAGCAGTTACCTTGGGGGGATGAGAAATTCACCCCTCCACTTT

J: TRBJ2-4
D: TRBD1
V: TRBV19
size: NA
CDR3: CASSILLGTGKNIQYF
DNA: TGTGCCAGTAGTATATTGTTAGGGACAGGCAAAAACATTCAGTACTTC

J: TRBJ2-3
D: TRBD2
V: TRBV28
size: NA
CDR3: CASSWAQKAGGSTDTQYF
DNA: TGTGCCAGCAGTTGGGCCCAGAAAGCGGGAGGGAGCACAGATACGCAGTATTTT

J: TRBJ2-2
D: NA
V: TRBV4-2
size: NA
CDR3: CASSQEESNIGELFF
DNA: TGTGCCAGCAGCCAAGAAGAGTCTAATATCGGGGAGCTGTTTTTT

J: TRBJ2-2
D: TRBD1
V: TRBV28
size: many
CDR3: CASSLGDRDTGELFF
DNA: TGTGCCAGCAGTTTAGGGGACAGGGACACCGGGGAGCTGTTTTTT

J: TRBJ2-1
D: NA
V: TRBV19
size: once
CDR3: CASSMAGGYEQFF
DNA: TGTGCCAGTAGTATGGCTGGGGGGTATGAGCAGTTCTTC

J: TRBJ1-6
D: NA
V: TRBV5-4
size: few
CDR3: CASSLPPRNSPLHF
DNA: TGTGCCAGCAGCTTGCCCCCGCGTAATTCACCCCTCCACTTT

J: TRBJ1-4
D: NA
V: TRBV19
size: NA
CDR3: CASSMSNEKLFF
DNA: TGTGCCAGTAGTATGTCGAATGAAAAACTGTTTTTT

J: TRBJ1-2
D: NA
V: TRBV30
size: NA
CDR3: CAGSPRAIGYTF
DNA: TGTGCCGGGAGTCCGCGAGCCATTGGCTACACCTTC

J: TRBJ1-5
D: NA
V: TRBV30
size: NA
CDR3: CAWSVRGLSPNQPQHF
DNA: TGTGCCTGGAGTGTACGAGGACTCTCCCCCAATCAGCCCCAGCATTTT

J: TRBJ2-3
D: TRBD1
V: TRBV5-1
size: NA
CDR3: CASHRDRVSDTQYF
DNA: TGCGCCAGCCACCGGGACAGGGTTTCAGATACGCAGTATTTT

J: TRBJ2-3
D: NA
V: TRBV29-1
size: NA
CDR3: CSVRGRSTDTQYF
DNA: TGCAGCGTTCGAGGGCGGAGCACAGATACGCAGTATTTT

J: TRBJ2-7
D: TRBD1
V: TRBV5-1
size: NA
CDR3: CASSLIQDRGDYEQYF
DNA: TGCGCCAGCAGCCTCATCCAGGACAGGGGCGACTACGAGCAGTACTTC

J: TRBJ1-4
D: NA
V: TRBV27
size: few
CDR3: CASSQKTAPWEKLFF
DNA: TGTGCCAGCAGCCAAAAGACAGCCCCATGGGAAAAACTGTTTTTT

J: TRBJ2-6
D: TRBD1
V: TRBV9
size: NA
CDR3: CASSARTGGSGSGANVLTF
DNA: TGTGCCAGCAGCGCCCGGACAGGGGGCAGCGGGTCTGGGGCCAACGTCCTGACTTTC

J: TRBJ2-7
D: NA
V: TRBV20-1
size: NA
CDR3: CSARDFEEQYF
DNA: TGCAGTGCTAGAGATTTCGAGGAGCAGTACTTC